Listed below are T cell receptor beta chains from one sample, sequenced in a study of blood T cell repertoires in COVID-19. Assay used: immunoSEQ multiplex PCR; TCRdb lists only in-frame clones, some missing. The table lists approximately 190,000 clones, around 84% of them singletons. Sequences were obtained from PBMCs or T cells enriched from blood (not recorded which). The receptors shown here come from a woman in her 30s who had been exposed to COVID-19. Each CDR3 is given with its conserved first and last residue. Each record gives: clone size, J gene, D gene, V gene, CDR3 protein, CDR3 DNA. D genes are given only for firm matches. Only some rows state a clone size, as once, few, many or a class for expanded clones.

.,TRBJ2-2,TRBD1,TRBV6-5,CASTPGQGFMFF,TGTGCCAGCACCCCGGGACAGGGCTTTATGTTTTTT
.,TRBJ2-5,TRBD1,TRBV15,CATSRDRTGSETQYF,TGTGCCACCAGCAGAGACCGGACAGGGTCGGAGACCCAGTACTTC
.,TRBJ1-4,.,TRBV3-1/TRBV3-2,CASSQGTATNEKLFF,TGTGCCAGCAGCCAAGGCACAGCAACTAATGAAAAACTGTTTTTT
.,TRBJ2-5,.,TRBV9,CASSATVGRQETQYF,TGTGCCAGCAGCGCCACAGTGGGGAGGCAAGAGACCCAGTACTTC
.,TRBJ1-4,TRBD1,TRBV10-3,CAISDSDRANEKLFF,TGTGCCATCAGTGATTCGGACAGGGCGAATGAAAAACTGTTTTTT
.,TRBJ1-2,TRBD1,TRBV3-1/TRBV3-2,CASSPMRQGTYGYTF,TGTGCCAGCAGCCCGATGAGACAGGGAACCTATGGCTACACCTTC
.,TRBJ1-1,.,TRBV25-1,CASSAQVPPGAEAFF,TGTGCCAGCAGTGCTCAGGTGCCCCCAGGGGCTGAAGCTTTCTTT
once,TRBJ1-1,TRBD1,TRBV3-1/TRBV3-2,CASSLRGSTEAFF,TGTGCCAGCAGCCTCAGGGGGAGCACTGAAGCTTTCTTT
few,TRBJ1-5,.,TRBV19,CASSLATDQSQHF,TGTGCCAGTTCCCTCGCGACAGACCAGTCCCAGCATTTT
.,TRBJ1-1,.,TRBV10-3,CAIAGGTEAFF,TGTGCCATAGCGGGGGGCACTGAAGCTTTCTTT
.,TRBJ2-7,TRBD1,TRBV6-5,CAGTGTGLHEQYF,TGTGCCGGCACCGGGACAGGGTTACACGAGCAGTACTTC
.,TRBJ2-3,.,TRBV7-7,CASSFGPTSTDTQYF,TGTGCTAGCAGCTTTGGTCCCACTAGCACAGATACGCAGTATTTT
.,TRBJ2-1,TRBD2,TRBV3-1/TRBV3-2,CASSPSGGSYNEQFF,TGTGCCAGCAGCCCTAGCGGGGGCTCCTACAATGAGCAGTTCTTC
.,TRBJ1-1,TRBD1,TRBV7-8,CASSFGGGKLNTEAFF,TGTGCCAGCAGCTTCGGAGGGGGCAAATTGAACACTGAAGCTTTCTTT
.,TRBJ1-2,TRBD1,TRBV6-5,CASTTPGQKYGYTF,TGTGCCAGCACAACCCCGGGACAGAAATATGGCTACACCTTC
.,TRBJ2-1,.,TRBV21-1,CASSKESSYNEQFF,TGTGCCAGCAGCAAAGAGAGCTCCTACAATGAGCAGTTCTTC
.,TRBJ2-1,.,TRBV10-2,CASSENGLGNEQFF,TGCGCCAGCAGTGAGAATGGACTCGGCAATGAGCAGTTCTTC
.,TRBJ2-3,.,TRBV12-3/TRBV12-4,CASSWTGADTQYF,TGTGCCAGCAGTTGGACTGGGGCAGATACGCAGTATTTT
.,TRBJ1-3,.,TRBV5-8,CASSLRVSGNTIYF,TGTGCCAGCTCCTTGCGGGTTTCTGGAAACACCATATATTTT
.,TRBJ2-3,.,TRBV27,CASSSPRHPTDTQYF,TGTGCCAGCAGCTCCCCGAGACATCCCACAGATACGCAGTATTTT
.,TRBJ1-6,TRBD1,TRBV6-5,CASSPGGTGSSPLHF,TGTGCCAGCTCCCCCGGGGGGACAGGGAGTTCACCCCTCCACTTT